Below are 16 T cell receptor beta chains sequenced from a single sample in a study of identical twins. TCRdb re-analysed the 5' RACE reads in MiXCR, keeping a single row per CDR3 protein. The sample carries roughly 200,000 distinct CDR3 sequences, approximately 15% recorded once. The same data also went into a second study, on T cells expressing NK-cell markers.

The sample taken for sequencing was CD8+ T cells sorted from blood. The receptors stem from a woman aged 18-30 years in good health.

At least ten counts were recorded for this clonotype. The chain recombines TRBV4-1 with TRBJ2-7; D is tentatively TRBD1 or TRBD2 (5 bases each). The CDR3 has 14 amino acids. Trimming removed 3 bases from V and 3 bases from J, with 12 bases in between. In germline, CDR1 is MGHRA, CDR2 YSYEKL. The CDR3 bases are TGCGCCAGCAGCCAGAACGGGGCGAACTACGAGCAGTACTTC. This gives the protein CASSQNGANYEQYF.

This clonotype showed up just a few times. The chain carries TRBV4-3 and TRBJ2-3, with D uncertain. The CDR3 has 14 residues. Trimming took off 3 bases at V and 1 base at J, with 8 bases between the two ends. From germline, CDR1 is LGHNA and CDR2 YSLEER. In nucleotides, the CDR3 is TGCGCCAGCAGCCAGGAGAGAGGCACAGATACGCAGTATTTT. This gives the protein CASSQERGTDTQYF.

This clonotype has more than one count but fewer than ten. CDR3 region: CASSDPETSGGPTFSTDTQYF. In nucleotides, the CDR3 is TGTGCCAGCAGTGACCCCGAGACTAGCGGGGGGCCCACGTTTAGCACAGATACGCAGTATTTT. V is TRBV6-4 and J is TRBJ2-3; TRBD2 matches at 13 bases. The CDR3 extends over 21 amino acids. Germline V CDR1 and CDR2: MRHNA, SNTAGT. V dropped 2 bases and J dropped 0; count of bases not matched to a gene: 14.

For the CDR3, the DNA is TGCGCCAGCCTAAAGACAGGGAAGGGAGAGACCCAGTACTTC. The encoded protein is CASLKTGKGETQYF. The rearrangement joins TRBV10-2 to TRBJ2-5; 7 bases line up with TRBD1. V gave up 8 bases and J gave up 4 bases; unmatched junction bases: 10. This CDR3 is 14 amino acids long. CDR1 and CDR2 (germline): WSHSY, SAAADI.

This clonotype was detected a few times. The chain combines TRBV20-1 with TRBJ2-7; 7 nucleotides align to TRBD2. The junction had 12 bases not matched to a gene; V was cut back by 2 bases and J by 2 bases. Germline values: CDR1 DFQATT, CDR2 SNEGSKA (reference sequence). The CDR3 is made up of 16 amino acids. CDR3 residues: CSARRRGASGPYEQYF. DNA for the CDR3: TGCAGTGCTAGAAGAAGGGGAGCTAGCGGACCCTACGAGCAGTACTTC.

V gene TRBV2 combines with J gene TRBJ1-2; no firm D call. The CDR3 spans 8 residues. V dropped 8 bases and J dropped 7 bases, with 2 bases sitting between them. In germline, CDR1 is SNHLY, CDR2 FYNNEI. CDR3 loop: CASGGYTF. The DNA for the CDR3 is TGTGCCAGCGGTGGCTACACCTTC.

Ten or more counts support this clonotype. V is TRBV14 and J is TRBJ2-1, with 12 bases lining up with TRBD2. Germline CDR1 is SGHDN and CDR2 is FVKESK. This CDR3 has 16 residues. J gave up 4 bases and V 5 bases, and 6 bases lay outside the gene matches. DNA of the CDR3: TGTGCCAGCAGCTGTCGGACTAGCGGGATTTACAATGAGCAGTTCTTC. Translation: CASSCRTSGIYNEQFF. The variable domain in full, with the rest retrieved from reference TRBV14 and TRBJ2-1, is EAGVTQFPSHSVIEKGQTVTLRCDPISGHDNLYWYRRVMGKEIKFLLHFVKESKQDESGMPNNRFLAERTGGTYSTLKVQPAELEDSGVYFCASSCRTSGIYNEQFFGPGTRLTVL.

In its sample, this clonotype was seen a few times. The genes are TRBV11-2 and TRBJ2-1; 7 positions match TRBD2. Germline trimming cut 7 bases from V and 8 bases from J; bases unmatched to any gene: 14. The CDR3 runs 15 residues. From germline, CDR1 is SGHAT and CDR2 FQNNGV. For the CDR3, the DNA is TGTGCCAGCAACCCCACCGTTCGACTAGCCGATGAGCAGTTCTTC. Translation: CASNPTVRLADEQFF. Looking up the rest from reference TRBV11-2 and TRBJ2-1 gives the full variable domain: EAGVAQSPRYKIIEKRQSVAFWCNPISGHATLYWYQQILGQGPKLLIQFQNNGVVDDSQLPKDRFSAERLKGVDSTLKIQPAKLEDSAVYLCASNPTVRLADEQFFGPGTRLTVL.

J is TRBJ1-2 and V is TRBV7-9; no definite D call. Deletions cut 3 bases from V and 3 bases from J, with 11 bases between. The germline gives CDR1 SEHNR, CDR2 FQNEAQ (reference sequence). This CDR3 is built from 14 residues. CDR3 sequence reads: CASSFSTTYYGYTF. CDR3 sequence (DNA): TGTGCCAGCAGCTTTTCGACGACCTACTATGGCTACACCTTC.

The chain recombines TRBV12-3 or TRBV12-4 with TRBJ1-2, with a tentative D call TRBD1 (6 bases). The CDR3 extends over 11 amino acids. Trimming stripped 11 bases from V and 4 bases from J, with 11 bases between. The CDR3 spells CALGGVYGYTF. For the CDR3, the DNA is TGTGCCCTGGGGGGCGTCTATGGCTACACCTTC.

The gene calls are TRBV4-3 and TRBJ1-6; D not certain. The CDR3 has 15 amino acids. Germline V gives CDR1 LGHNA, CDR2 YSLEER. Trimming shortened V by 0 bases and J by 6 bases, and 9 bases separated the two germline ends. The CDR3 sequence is CASSQEARTNSPLHF. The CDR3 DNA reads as TGCGCCAGCAGCCAAGAGGCGCGGACTAATTCACCCCTCCACTTT.

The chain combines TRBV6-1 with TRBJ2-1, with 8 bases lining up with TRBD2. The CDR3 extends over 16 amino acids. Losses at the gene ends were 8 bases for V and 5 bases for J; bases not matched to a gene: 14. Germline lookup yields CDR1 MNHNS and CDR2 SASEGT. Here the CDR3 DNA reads TGTGCCAGCTCCCCCCGCGCGGGAGGTACCAACAATGAGCAGTTCTTC. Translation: CASSPRAGGTNNEQFF.

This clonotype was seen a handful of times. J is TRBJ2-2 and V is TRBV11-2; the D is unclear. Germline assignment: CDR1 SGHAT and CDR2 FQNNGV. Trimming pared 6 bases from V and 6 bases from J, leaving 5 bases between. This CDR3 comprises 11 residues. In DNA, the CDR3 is TGTGCCAGCAGTTATTCCGGGGAGCTGTTTTTT. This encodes CASSYSGELFF.

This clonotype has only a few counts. The CDR3 bases are TGTGCCAGCAGCTCCGACAGGGAATTGAACACTGAAGCTTTCTTT. Residues: CASSSDRELNTEAFF. The J gene is TRBJ1-1, the V gene TRBV7-9, with 7 bases aligning to TRBD1. Germline values: CDR1 SEHNR, CDR2 FQNEAQ (reference sequence). The CDR3 is made up of 15 amino acids. V trimming: 4 bases; J trimming: 0 bases; junction bases outside the gene matches: 5.

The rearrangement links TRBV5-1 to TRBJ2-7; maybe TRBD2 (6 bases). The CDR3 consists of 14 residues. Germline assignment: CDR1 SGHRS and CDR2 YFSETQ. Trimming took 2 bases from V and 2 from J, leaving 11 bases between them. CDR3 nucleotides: TGCGCCAGCAGCTTACGCGGGGACCCCTACGAGCAGTACTTC. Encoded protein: CASSLRGDPYEQYF.

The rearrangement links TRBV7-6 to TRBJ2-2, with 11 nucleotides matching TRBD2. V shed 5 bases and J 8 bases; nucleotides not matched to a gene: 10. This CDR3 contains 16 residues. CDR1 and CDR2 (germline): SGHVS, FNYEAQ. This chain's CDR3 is CASSPATSGVRGELFF. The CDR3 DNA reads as TGTGCCAGCAGCCCGGCGACTAGCGGGGTTCGAGGGGAGCTGTTTTTT. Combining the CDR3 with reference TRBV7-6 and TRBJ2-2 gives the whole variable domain GAGVSQSPRYKVTKRGQDVALRCDPISGHVSLYWYRQALGQGPEFLTYFNYEAQQDKSGLPNDRFSAERPEGSISTLTIQRTEQRDSAMYRCASSPATSGVRGELFFGEGSRLTVL.